The clone carrying this T cell receptor beta chain occurred a few times. Germline V gives CDR1 KGHSH, CDR2 LQKENI. The V gene lost 3 bases and the J gene lost 3 bases, with 14 bases spanning the gap. CDR3 size: 16 residues. cDNA prepared by RNA extraction and subsequent reverse transcription served as the template for sequencing. Assay: immunoSEQ multiplex PCR; the TCRdb copy retains only in-frame clones and omits some. Here the sample spans 90,000 or so clones, around 44% being singletons. This sample stems from a study of CD8+ T cells in alopecia areata. As for treatment: oral pan-JAK inhibitor, 5-10 mg twice daily.

The sequence derives from a human donor with alopecia areata. The input for sequencing was CD8+ T cells sorted from blood, taken at week 24, from a patient treated with tofacitinib. The chain recombines TRBV18 with TRBJ1-4, with unresolved D. CDR3 sequence (DNA): TGTGCCAGCTCACCCGGTAACAGTGCGGCTAATGAAAAACTGTTTTTT. Its translation is CASSPGNSAANEKLFF. Based on the CDR3 plus reference TRBV18 and TRBJ1-4, the full variable domain is NAGVMQNPRHLVRRRGQEARLRCSPMKGHSHVYWYRQLPEEGLKFMVYLQKENIIDESGMPKERFSAEFPKEGPSILRIQQVVRGDSAAYFCASSPGNSAANEKLFFGSGTQLSVL.